This T cell receptor (beta chain) originates from a study of T cells in Graves' hyperthyroidism and ophthalmopathy. This clonotype was detected ten times or more. Its antigen is still unknown. The TCR beta CDR3 regions underwent amplification using RNA transcripts as the source. HTBI primers drove first-round RT-PCR of the TCR CDR3. TCRdb reprocessed the multiplex PCR reads with MiXCR, giving one entry per CDR3 protein. The sample carries approximately 360,000 distinct CDR3 sequences, around 25% recorded once. Germline V gives CDR1 GTSNPN, CDR2 SVGIG (reference sequence). This CDR3 spans 15 amino acids. With V trimmed by 5 bases and J by 7 bases, 13 bases remained unmatched. Findings and caveats of the study: Most expanded thyroid clonotypes above 0.001 recurred in blood. Onset of ophthalmopathy came a median 6.5 months after the model predicted it.

Specimen: blood. The receptor was isolated from a man in his fifties or sixties with Graves' hyperthyroidism. This chain links TRBV30 with TRBJ2-1; 8 bases map to TRBD1. The CDR3 DNA sequence: TGTGCCTGGGGTCAAACAGGGGGGCACGAGAATGAGCAGTTCTTC. This translates into CAWGQTGGHENEQFF.